The 18 T cell receptor beta chains below were found in one sample sequenced in a study of blood T cell repertoires in COVID-19. Profiled with immunoSEQ multiplex PCR; TCRdb holds only in-frame clones, not every one. The sample consists of approximately 300,000 clones, over 75% of them appearing once. The source material was peripheral blood. The receptors come from a woman under 40 with COVID-19, enrolled during active disease.

The chain couples TRBV5-6 to TRBJ2-1, with 14 bases matching TRBD2. After removal of 3 bases from V and 9 bases from J, the junction contained 5 bases not matched to a gene. The CDR3 length is 15 residues. Germline-derived CDR1 and CDR2 are SGHDT and YYEEEE. The DNA for the CDR3 is TGTGCCAGCAGCTGGGGACTAGCGGGAGTTAGTGAGCAGTTCTTC. Protein product: CASSWGLAGVSEQFF.

This chain connects TRBV6-5 to TRBJ1-1; 7 nucleotides agree with TRBD1. Germline V gene lookup returns CDR1 MNHEY and CDR2 SVGAGI. J lost 10 bases, V lost 4 bases, and 9 bases had no gene match. The CDR3 totals 13 residues. CDR3 in amino acids: CASSWAQGSTAFF. CDR3 sequence (DNA): TGTGCCAGCAGTTGGGCACAGGGGTCCACAGCTTTCTTT.

The rearrangement links TRBV6-5 to TRBJ1-1, with D maybe TRBD1 (6 bases). CDR3 length: 15 amino acids. Per germline, CDR1 MNHEY and CDR2 SVGAGI. The V and J ends lost 9 bases and 0 bases respectively, with 17 bases between them. CDR3 coding DNA: TGTGCCAGTAAACTCACAGGGTTCATGAACACTGAAGCTTTCTTT. This encodes CASKLTGFMNTEAFF.

CDR3 coding DNA: TGCAGCGTTGTAACTAGCGGGAGATCCTACAATGAGCAGTTCTTC. Its protein is CSVVTSGRSYNEQFF. This chain uses TRBV29-1 with TRBJ2-1; 11 bases fit TRBD2. V lost 4 bases to trimming and J lost 1 base; unmatched junction nucleotides: 3. Germline V gene lookup returns CDR1 SQVTM and CDR2 ANQGSEA. The CDR3 covers 15 residues.

This rearrangement joins TRBV7-3 to TRBJ2-7; maybe TRBD1 (5 bases). CDR1 and CDR2 (germline): SGHTA, FQGTGA. The CDR3 totals 15 residues. V gave up 1 base and J gave up 2 bases, with 12 bases separating them. The CDR3 nucleotides are TGTGCCAGCAGCTTAATGAGTAGGGGCCCCTACGAGCAGTACTTC. Residues: CASSLMSRGPYEQYF.

The chain joins TRBV12-3 or TRBV12-4 to TRBJ2-5; no firm D call. Trimming took 6 bases from V and 5 from J, leaving 10 bases between them. The CDR3 covers 12 residues. The CDR3 DNA reads TGTGCCAGCAGGGCGGATGGCGAGACCCAGTACTTC. It is translated as CASRADGETQYF.

This sequence joins TRBV30 and TRBJ1-4; D call uncertain. The germline CDR1 and CDR2 sequences are GTSNPN and SVGIG (reference sequence). Trimming shortened V by 0 bases and J by 5 bases, and 4 bases separated the two germline ends. The CDR3 is 12 residues long. CDR3 in DNA: TGTGCCTGGAGTGTGGAGAATGAAAAACTGTTTTTT. The encoded protein is CAWSVENEKLFF.

Written as DNA, the CDR3 is TGTGCCAGCAGTTTAGGGGGACTTCGAACCTACGAGCAGTACTTC. It is translated as CASSLGGLRTYEQYF. The chain links TRBV28 to TRBJ2-7, with TRBD2 as a possible D gene (6 bases). Germline V gene lookup returns CDR1 MDHEN and CDR2 SYDVKM. The CDR3 is 15 residues long. With 2 bases removed from V and 2 bases from J, the gap between germline ends came to 13 bases.

The chain employs TRBV9 and TRBJ1-2; D is perhaps TRBD1 (6 bases). Germline lookup yields CDR1 SGDLS and CDR2 YYNGEE. The V end lost 3 bases, the J end lost 7 bases, and 16 bases lay between the germline ends. There are 14 residues in the CDR3. The CDR3 sequence is CASSALQGYSGYTF. The CDR3 coding sequence is TGTGCCAGCAGCGCCCTACAGGGTTACTCTGGCTACACCTTC.

The rearrangement joins TRBV4-2 to TRBJ2-5; the D gene is possibly TRBD1 (6 bases). CDR1 and CDR2 from the germline V gene are LGHNA and YNFKEQ. V lost 0 bases and J 4 bases, leaving 15 bases between the germline ends. This CDR3 has 16 amino acids. The CDR3 bases are TGTGCCAGCAGCCAAGAGGCAGGGCAAGGGGGAGAGACCCAGTACTTC. Translation: CASSQEAGQGGETQYF.

This chain links TRBV12-3 or TRBV12-4 with TRBJ1-2, with a weak D call TRBD1 (5 bases). V lost 8 bases and J lost 4, with 11 bases in between. This CDR3 spans 12 amino acids. CDR3 nucleotide sequence: TGTGCCAGCGGGACCGGGGGCTATGGCTACACCTTC. It specifies CASGTGGYGYTF.

The chain links TRBV7-8 to TRBJ2-5; TRBD1 aligns across 11 bases. The V gene's germline CDR1 is SGHVS and CDR2 FQNEAQ. There are 16 residues in the CDR3. V lost 5 bases, J lost 5 bases, and 10 bases stayed unmatched. In DNA, the CDR3 is TGTGCCAGCAGCCTAGTTAGGGACAGGGGGAGGGAGACCCAGTACTTC. Residues: CASSLVRDRGRETQYF.

V and J are TRBV4-3 and TRBJ2-7; possible D gene TRBD2, 6 bases. V was clipped by 4 bases and J by 1 base, with 8 bases between them. The CDR3 spans 13 residues. CDR1 and CDR2 (germline): LGHNA, YSLEER. The CDR3 spells CASSPGGSYEQYF. CDR3 DNA sequence: TGCGCCAGCAGCCCCGGGGGATCCTACGAGCAGTACTTC.

CDR3: CASSWTANYGYTF. In nucleotides, the CDR3 is TGTGCCAGCAGTTGGACAGCAAACTATGGCTACACCTTC. V is TRBV3-1 (or the pseudogene TRBV3-2) and J is TRBJ1-2, with D possibly being TRBD1 (6 bases). The CDR3 contains 13 residues. V lost 6 bases and J 2 bases, leaving 10 bases between the germline ends. The germline V gene has CDR1 LGHDT and CDR2 YNNKEL (reference sequence).

This chain joins TRBV5-6 and TRBJ2-7; 13 nucleotides match TRBD2. J gave up 2 bases and V 7 bases, and 0 bases lay outside the gene matches. CDR1 is SGHDT and CDR2 is YYEEEE in the germline V gene. This CDR3 spans 13 amino acids. The CDR3 is CASGLAGAYEQYF. The CDR3 DNA reads TGTGCCAGCGGACTAGCGGGAGCCTACGAGCAGTACTTC.

This rearrangement joins TRBV6-5 to TRBJ1-6; the match to TRBD1 covers 7 bases. The CDR3 spans 15 residues. The germline V gene has CDR1 MNHEY and CDR2 SVGAGI. V shed 6 bases, J shed 3 bases, and the junction held 5 bases outside the gene matches. CDR3 DNA sequence: TGTGCCAGCAGCCGGGACAGCCACTATAATTCACCCCTCCACTTT. Its protein product is CASSRDSHYNSPLHF.

This chain links TRBV5-1 with TRBJ2-1; possible D gene TRBD1, 6 bases. Trimming removed 0 bases at V and 5 bases at J, with 9 bases between. CDR1 is SGHRS and CDR2 is YFSETQ in the germline V gene. The CDR3 extends over 14 amino acids. The CDR3 sequence is CASSLGQANNEQFF. DNA of the CDR3: TGCGCCAGCAGCTTGGGACAGGCGAACAATGAGCAGTTCTTC.

The chain couples TRBV10-1 to TRBJ1-1; D gene uncertain. Trimming shortened V by 1 base and J by 10 bases, and 16 bases separated the two germline ends. The CDR3 sequence is 14 residues long. Per germline, CDR1 WNHNN and CDR2 SYGVQD (reference sequence). DNA of the CDR3: TGCGCCAGCAGTGAGTGGCCGACAAACGGTGGAGCTTTCTTT. It encodes CASSEWPTNGGAFF.